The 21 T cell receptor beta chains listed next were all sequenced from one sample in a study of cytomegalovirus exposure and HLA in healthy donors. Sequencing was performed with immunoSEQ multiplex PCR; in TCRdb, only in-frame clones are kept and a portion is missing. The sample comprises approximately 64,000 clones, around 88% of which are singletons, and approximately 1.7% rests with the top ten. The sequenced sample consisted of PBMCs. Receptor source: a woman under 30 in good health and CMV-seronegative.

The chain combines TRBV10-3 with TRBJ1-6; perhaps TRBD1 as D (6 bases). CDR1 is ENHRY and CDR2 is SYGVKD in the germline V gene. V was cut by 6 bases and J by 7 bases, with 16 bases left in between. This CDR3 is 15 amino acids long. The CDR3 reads CAIREKGVRNSPLHF. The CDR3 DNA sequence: TGTGCCATCAGGGAAAAGGGGGTTAGGAATTCACCCCTCCACTTT.

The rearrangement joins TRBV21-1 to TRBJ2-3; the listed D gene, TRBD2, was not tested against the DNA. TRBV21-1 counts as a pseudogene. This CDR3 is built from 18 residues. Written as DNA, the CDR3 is TGTGCCAGCAGCCTCCGAGGCGGCGGGGGACACCTCACAGATACGCAGTATTTT. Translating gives CASSLRGGGGHLTDTQYF.

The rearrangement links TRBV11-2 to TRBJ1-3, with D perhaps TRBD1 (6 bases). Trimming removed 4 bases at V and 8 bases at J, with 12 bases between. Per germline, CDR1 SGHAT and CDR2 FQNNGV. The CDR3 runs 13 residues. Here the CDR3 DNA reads TGTGCCAGCAGCTCCCAGGGGTTCGACACCATATATTTT. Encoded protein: CASSSQGFDTIYF.

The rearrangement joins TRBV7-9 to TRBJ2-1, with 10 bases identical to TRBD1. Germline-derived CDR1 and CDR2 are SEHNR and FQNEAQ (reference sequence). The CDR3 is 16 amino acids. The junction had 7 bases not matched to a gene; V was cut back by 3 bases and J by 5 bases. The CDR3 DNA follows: TGTGCCAGCAGCTTTTGGGGACAGGGGACTAACAATGAGCAGTTCTTC. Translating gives CASSFWGQGTNNEQFF.

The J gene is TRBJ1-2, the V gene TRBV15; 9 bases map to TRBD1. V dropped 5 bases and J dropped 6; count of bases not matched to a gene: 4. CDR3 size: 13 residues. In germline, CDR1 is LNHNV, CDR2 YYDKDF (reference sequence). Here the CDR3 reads CATSVGQGNGYTF. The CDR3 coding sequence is TGTGCCACCAGCGTAGGACAGGGGAATGGCTACACCTTC.

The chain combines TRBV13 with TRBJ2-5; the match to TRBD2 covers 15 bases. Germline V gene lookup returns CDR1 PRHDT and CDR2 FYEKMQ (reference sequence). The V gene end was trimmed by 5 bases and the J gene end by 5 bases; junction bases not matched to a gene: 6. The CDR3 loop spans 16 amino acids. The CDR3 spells CASSLRTSGRVETQYF. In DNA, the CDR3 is TGTGCCAGCAGCCTCCGGACTAGCGGGAGGGTGGAGACCCAGTACTTC.

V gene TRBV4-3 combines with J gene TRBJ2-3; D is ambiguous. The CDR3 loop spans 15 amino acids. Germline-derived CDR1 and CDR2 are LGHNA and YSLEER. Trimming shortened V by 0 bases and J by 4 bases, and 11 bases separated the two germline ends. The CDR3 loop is CASSQDHQLPDTQYF. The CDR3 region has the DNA TGCGCCAGCAGCCAAGATCACCAGTTGCCAGATACGCAGTATTTT.

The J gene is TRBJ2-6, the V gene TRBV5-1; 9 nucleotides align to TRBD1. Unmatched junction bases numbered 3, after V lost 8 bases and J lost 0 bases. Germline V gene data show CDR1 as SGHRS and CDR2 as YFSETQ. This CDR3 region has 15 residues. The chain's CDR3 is CASRDRVSGANVLTF. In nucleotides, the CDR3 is TGCGCCAGTCGGGACAGGGTCTCTGGGGCCAACGTCCTGACTTTC.

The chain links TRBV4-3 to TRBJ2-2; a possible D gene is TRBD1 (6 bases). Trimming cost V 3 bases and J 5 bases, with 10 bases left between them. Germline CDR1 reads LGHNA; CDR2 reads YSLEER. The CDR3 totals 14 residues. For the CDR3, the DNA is TGCGCCAGCAGCCAGACAGGTCATACCGGGGAGCTGTTTTTT. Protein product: CASSQTGHTGELFF.

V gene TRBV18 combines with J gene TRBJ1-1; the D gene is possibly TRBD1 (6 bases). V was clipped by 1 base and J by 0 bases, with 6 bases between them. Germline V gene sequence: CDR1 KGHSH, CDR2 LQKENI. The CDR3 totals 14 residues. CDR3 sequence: CASSPRTVNTEAFF. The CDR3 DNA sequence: TGTGCCAGCTCACCACGGACAGTGAACACTGAAGCTTTCTTT.

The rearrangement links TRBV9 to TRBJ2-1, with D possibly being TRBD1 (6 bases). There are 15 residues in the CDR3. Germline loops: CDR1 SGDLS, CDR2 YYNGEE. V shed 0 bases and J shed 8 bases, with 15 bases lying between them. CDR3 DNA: TGTGCCAGCAGCGTAGGGGACACTGTTGGCGATGAGCAGTTCTTC. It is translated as CASSVGDTVGDEQFF.

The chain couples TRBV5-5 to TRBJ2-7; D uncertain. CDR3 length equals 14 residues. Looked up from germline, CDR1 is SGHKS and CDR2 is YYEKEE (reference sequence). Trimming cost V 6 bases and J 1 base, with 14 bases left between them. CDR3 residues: CASTVVAVSYEQYF. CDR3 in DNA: TGTGCCAGCACCGTTGTGGCGGTTTCCTACGAGCAGTACTTC. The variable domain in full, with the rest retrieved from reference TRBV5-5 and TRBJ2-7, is DAGVTQSPTHLIKTRGQQVTLRCSPISGHKSVSWYQQVLGQGPQFIFQYYEKEERGRGNFPDRFSARQFPNYSSELNVNALLLGDSALYLCASTVVAVSYEQYFGPGTRLTVT.

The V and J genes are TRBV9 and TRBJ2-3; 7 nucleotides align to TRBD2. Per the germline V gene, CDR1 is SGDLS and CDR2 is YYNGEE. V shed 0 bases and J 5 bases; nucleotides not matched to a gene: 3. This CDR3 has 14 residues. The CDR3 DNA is TGTGCCAGCAGCGTAGGACTAGCTCAAGATACGCAGTATTTT. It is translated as CASSVGLAQDTQYF.

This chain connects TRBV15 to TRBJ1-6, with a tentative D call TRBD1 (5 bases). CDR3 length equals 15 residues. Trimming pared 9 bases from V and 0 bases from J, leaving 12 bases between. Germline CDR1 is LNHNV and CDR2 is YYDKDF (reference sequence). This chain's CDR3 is CATKDSTSYNSPLHF. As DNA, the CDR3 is TGTGCCACGAAAGACAGTACCTCCTATAATTCACCCCTCCACTTT.

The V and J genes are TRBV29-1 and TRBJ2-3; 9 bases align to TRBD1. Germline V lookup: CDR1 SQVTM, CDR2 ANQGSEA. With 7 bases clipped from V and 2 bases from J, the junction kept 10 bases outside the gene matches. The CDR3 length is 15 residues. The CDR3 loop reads CSEADRGHDTDTQYF. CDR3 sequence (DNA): TGCAGCGAGGCGGACAGGGGCCATGACACAGATACGCAGTATTTT.

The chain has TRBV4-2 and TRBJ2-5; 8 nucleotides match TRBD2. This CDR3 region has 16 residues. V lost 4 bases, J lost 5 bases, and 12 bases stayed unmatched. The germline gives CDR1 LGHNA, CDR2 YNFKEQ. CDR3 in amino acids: CASSPGLAADGETQYF. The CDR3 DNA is TGTGCCAGCAGCCCCGGACTAGCCGCGGATGGGGAGACCCAGTACTTC.

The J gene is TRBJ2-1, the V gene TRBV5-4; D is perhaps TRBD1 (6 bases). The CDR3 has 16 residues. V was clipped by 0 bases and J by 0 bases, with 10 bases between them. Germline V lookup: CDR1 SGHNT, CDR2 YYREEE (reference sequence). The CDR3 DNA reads TGTGCCAGCAGCTTGGCAGGGGTTAGCTCCTACAATGAGCAGTTCTTC. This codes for CASSLAGVSSYNEQFF.

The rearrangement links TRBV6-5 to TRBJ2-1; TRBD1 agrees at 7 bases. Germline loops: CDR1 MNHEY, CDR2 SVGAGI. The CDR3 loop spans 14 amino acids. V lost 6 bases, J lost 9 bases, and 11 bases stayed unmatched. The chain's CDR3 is CASSLADRVSEQFF. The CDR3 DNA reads TGTGCCAGCAGCCTCGCCGACAGGGTGAGTGAGCAGTTCTTC.

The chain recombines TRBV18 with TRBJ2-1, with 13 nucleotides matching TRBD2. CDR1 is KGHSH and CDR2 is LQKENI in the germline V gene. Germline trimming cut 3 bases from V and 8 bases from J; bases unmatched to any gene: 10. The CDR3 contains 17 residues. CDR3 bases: TGTGCCAGCTCACCCTTTACGACTAGCGGGGGGCTAGATGAGCAGTTCTTC. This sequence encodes CASSPFTTSGGLDEQFF.

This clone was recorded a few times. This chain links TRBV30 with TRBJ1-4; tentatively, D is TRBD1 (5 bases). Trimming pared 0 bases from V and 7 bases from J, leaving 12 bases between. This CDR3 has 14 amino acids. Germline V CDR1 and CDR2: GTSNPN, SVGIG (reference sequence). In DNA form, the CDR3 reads TGTGCCTGGAGTGTTGGGAGGGACGGTGAAAAACTGTTTTTT. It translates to CAWSVGRDGEKLFF.

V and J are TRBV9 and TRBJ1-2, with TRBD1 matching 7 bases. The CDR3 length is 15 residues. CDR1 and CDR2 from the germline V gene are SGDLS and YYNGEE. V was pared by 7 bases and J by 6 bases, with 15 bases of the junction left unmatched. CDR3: CASGGQALLGNGYTF. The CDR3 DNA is TGTGCCAGCGGAGGACAGGCCTTGCTGGGTAATGGCTACACCTTC.